Listed below are T cell receptor beta chains from one sample, sequenced in a study of blood T cell repertoires in COVID-19. Only in-frame clones appear in the TCRdb table, and some are missing; sequencing was by immunoSEQ multiplex PCR. The data show around 200,000 clones, with 80% to 90% seen just once and roughly 2.9% held by the top ten. The sequencing input was peripheral blood. The receptor set was obtained from a man between 50 and 59 years old with active or convalescent COVID-19. CDR3s include the opening cysteine and the closing phenylalanine or tryptophan. D genes are given only for firm matches. A clone size is listed for some rows: how often the clone was seen (once, few, many), or a class if it is expanded.

d_call	v_call	clone_size	j_call	cdr3_aa	cdr3_nt
-	TRBV4-1	-	TRBJ1-5	CASSQDWGGGQPQHF	TGCGCCAGCAGCCAAGATTGGGGAGGGGGTCAGCCCCAGCATTTT
TRBD1	TRBV7-9	-	TRBJ1-2	CASSHDRDGYTF	TGTGCCAGCAGCCATGACAGGGACGGCTACACCTTC
TRBD2	TRBV5-4	-	TRBJ2-2	CASSLEVAGNTGELFF	TGTGCCAGCAGCTTGGAGGTAGCGGGTAACACCGGGGAGCTGTTTTTT
TRBD1	TRBV6-5	-	TRBJ1-3	CASARTGTGVITIYF	TGTGCCAGCGCAAGAACCGGGACAGGGGTTATCACCATATATTTT
-	TRBV18	-	TRBJ1-2	CASSPGQLANYGYTF	TGTGCCAGCTCACCAGGGCAGTTAGCTAACTATGGCTACACCTTC
TRBD1	TRBV2	-	TRBJ1-2	CASSEGDSYGYTF	TGTGCCAGCAGTGAAGGGGACAGTTATGGCTACACCTTC
TRBD1	TRBV7-3	-	TRBJ2-7	CASSQGASYEQYF	TGTGCCAGCAGTCAGGGGGCCTCCTACGAGCAGTACTTC
TRBD1	TRBV19	-	TRBJ1-4	CATFDRGDATNEKLFF	TGTGCCACCTTCGACAGGGGTGATGCAACTAATGAAAAACTGTTTTTT
TRBD1	TRBV5-4	once	TRBJ2-7	CASSVNRGFYEQYF	TGTGCCAGCAGCGTTAACAGGGGATTCTACGAGCAGTACTTC
TRBD2	TRBV7-2	many	TRBJ2-5	CASSPGGAGAETQYF	TGTGCCAGCAGCCCGGGGGGGGCAGGGGCGGAGACCCAGTACTTC
TRBD1	TRBV5-1	once	TRBJ1-2	CASSQDRARNYGYTF	TGCGCCAGCAGCCAAGACAGGGCACGCAACTATGGCTACACCTTC
-	TRBV6-1	-	TRBJ1-4	CASSELPGTLGGEIEKLFF	TGTGCCAGCAGTGAGTTACCGGGGACTTTAGGTGGTGAAATTGAAAAACTGTTTTTT
-	TRBV14	-	TRBJ2-3	CASTDYRGIQPTDTQYF	TGTGCCAGCACCGATTACCGGGGGATACAGCCGACCGATACGCAGTATTTT
-	TRBV5-4	-	TRBJ1-1	CASSFDRLNTEAFF	TGTGCCAGCAGTTTCGACAGATTGAACACTGAAGCTTTCTTT
TRBD1	TRBV10-3	-	TRBJ1-1	CAIRTGGGRTEAFF	TGTGCCATCCGGACAGGGGGAGGGCGAACTGAAGCTTTCTTT
TRBD1	TRBV7-2	-	TRBJ1-2	CASSLGGQGGLYGYTF	TGTGCCAGCAGCTTGGGGGGACAGGGGGGTCTTTATGGCTACACCTTC
-	TRBV5-5	few	TRBJ1-5	CASSLKLQDQPQHF	TGTGCCAGCAGCTTGAAACTGCAGGATCAGCCCCAGCATTTT
-	TRBV2	-	TRBJ2-5	CASSPNTVTQETQYF	TGTGCCAGCAGTCCGAACACAGTGACCCAAGAGACCCAGTACTTC
-	TRBV5-1	-	TRBJ1-1	CASSRDRPPDAFF	TGCGCCAGCAGCCGCGACAGGCCACCCGACGCTTTCTTT
-	TRBV2	once	TRBJ1-2	CAAKAGLVENGYTF	TGTGCCGCCAAGGCGGGGTTGGTGGAAAATGGCTACACCTTC
TRBD1	TRBV27	-	TRBJ1-5	CASSLSLTGGDQPQHF	TGTGCCAGCAGTTTATCGCTGACAGGGGGGGATCAGCCCCAGCATTTT
-	TRBV28	-	TRBJ1-5	CASSLVGQIDQPQHF	TGTGCCAGCAGTTTGGTAGGACAGATAGATCAGCCCCAGCATTTT